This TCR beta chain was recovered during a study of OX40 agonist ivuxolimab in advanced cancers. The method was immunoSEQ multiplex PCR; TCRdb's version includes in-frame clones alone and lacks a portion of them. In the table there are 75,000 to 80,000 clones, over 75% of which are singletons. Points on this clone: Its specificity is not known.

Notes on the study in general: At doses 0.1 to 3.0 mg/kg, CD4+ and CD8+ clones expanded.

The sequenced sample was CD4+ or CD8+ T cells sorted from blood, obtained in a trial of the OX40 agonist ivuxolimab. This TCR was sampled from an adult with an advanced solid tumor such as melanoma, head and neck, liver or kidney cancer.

The CDR3 nucleotides read TGTGCCCCCGGTGTCGGGGTTAGTTCACCCCTCCACTTT. Translating gives CAPGVGVSSPLHF. The chain links TRBV10-3 to TRBJ1-6; D is undetermined. This CDR3 has 13 amino acids. The ends were cut back, 11 bases at V and 9 bases at J, with 17 bases in the middle. CDR1 is ENHRY and CDR2 is SYGVKD in the germline V gene.